These T cell receptor beta chains were read from a single sample in a study of blood T cell repertoires in COVID-19. Repertoires were generated with immunoSEQ multiplex PCR, while TCRdb's copy carries only in-frame clones and drops some. The profile shows approximately 89,000 clones, 75% to 85% of them singletons. The material sequenced was peripheral blood. These receptors were taken from a man between 65 and 79 years old with acute or convalescent COVID-19. Both conserved end residues are part of each CDR3. A D gene is named only where the DNA matches it firmly. Clone size appears in some rows only: once, few, many, or a class for an expanded clone.

clone size: .; V gene: TRBV5-5; D gene: .; J gene: TRBJ1-2; CDR3 DNA: TGTGCCAGCAGCTTGACCACCGACAGTCTCCTTAGCTATGGCTACACCTTC; CDR3 protein: CASSLTTDSLLSYGYTF
clone size: .; V gene: TRBV10-3; D gene: TRBD2; J gene: TRBJ2-5; CDR3 DNA: TGTGCCATCAGTGAAGCGGGAGGGGACCAAGAGACCCAGTACTTC; CDR3 protein: CAISEAGGDQETQYF
clone size: .; V gene: TRBV5-1; D gene: .; J gene: TRBJ2-3; CDR3 DNA: TGCGCCAGCAGCTTGGTGGCGGGAAGGACAGATACGCAGTATTTT; CDR3 protein: CASSLVAGRTDTQYF
clone size: once; V gene: TRBV27; D gene: TRBD2; J gene: TRBJ2-7; CDR3 DNA: TGTGCCAGCAGTTTATCCACTAGCGGGAGTGTAAACGAGCAGTACTTC; CDR3 protein: CASSLSTSGSVNEQYF
clone size: .; V gene: TRBV7-2; D gene: .; J gene: TRBJ2-7; CDR3 DNA: TGTGCCAGCAGCTTAGCAGGGGCCCCCTCCTACGAGCAGTACTTC; CDR3 protein: CASSLAGAPSYEQYF
clone size: .; V gene: TRBV10-3; D gene: TRBD1; J gene: TRBJ1-1; CDR3 DNA: TGTGCCATCAGTGGTCGGACAGGGGTAGATACTGAAGCTTTCTTT; CDR3 protein: CAISGRTGVDTEAFF
clone size: .; V gene: TRBV28; D gene: TRBD2; J gene: TRBJ2-1; CDR3 DNA: TGTGCCAGCAGTTCCGCTTCTAGCGGGAGGGCCGGCTGGGGCCCCTACAATGAGCAGTTCTTC; CDR3 protein: CASSSASSGRAGWGPYNEQFF
clone size: .; V gene: TRBV15; D gene: .; J gene: TRBJ1-5; CDR3 DNA: TGTGCCACCAGCAGAGAGGGGGGACAGCCCCAGCATTTT; CDR3 protein: CATSREGGQPQHF
clone size: .; V gene: TRBV15; D gene: TRBD2; J gene: TRBJ2-3; CDR3 DNA: TGTGCCACCAGCAGAGAGGGACTAGCATCTTATGACACAGATACGCAGTATTTT; CDR3 protein: CATSREGLASYDTDTQYF
clone size: .; V gene: TRBV19; D gene: TRBD1; J gene: TRBJ2-7; CDR3 DNA: TGTGCCAGTAGAAGGGACAGGGGGAGTTCCTACGAGCAGTACTTC; CDR3 protein: CASRRDRGSSYEQYF
clone size: .; V gene: TRBV7-2; D gene: .; J gene: TRBJ1-1; CDR3 DNA: TGTGCCAGCAGCCCTAGAGAATCCACCTCGGTCTCGAACACTGAAGCTTTCTTT; CDR3 protein: CASSPRESTSVSNTEAFF
clone size: .; V gene: TRBV7-9; D gene: .; J gene: TRBJ1-1; CDR3 DNA: TGTGCCAGCAGCTTAGCTACAGGGCGGACTGAAGCTTTCTTT; CDR3 protein: CASSLATGRTEAFF
clone size: .; V gene: TRBV15; D gene: TRBD1; J gene: TRBJ1-4; CDR3 DNA: TGTGCCACCAGCAGAGGGACAGGGGCGAGTGAAAAACTGTTTTTT; CDR3 protein: CATSRGTGASEKLFF
clone size: .; V gene: TRBV4-1; D gene: .; J gene: TRBJ2-7; CDR3 DNA: TGCGCCAGCAGCCTCCAACGAGTCGGGGAGCAGTACTTC; CDR3 protein: CASSLQRVGEQYF
clone size: .; V gene: TRBV5-1; D gene: TRBD2; J gene: TRBJ2-7; CDR3 DNA: TGCGCCAGCAGCCCTAGGACTAGCGGAGGTCTCACCTACGAGCAGTACTTC; CDR3 protein: CASSPRTSGGLTYEQYF
clone size: .; V gene: TRBV10-3; D gene: TRBD1; J gene: TRBJ2-7; CDR3 DNA: TGTGCCATCAGTCCGGGACAGGGCTCCTACGAGCAGTACTTC; CDR3 protein: CAISPGQGSYEQYF
clone size: few; V gene: TRBV11-2; D gene: TRBD2; J gene: TRBJ2-3; CDR3 DNA: TGTGCCAGCAGCCGCGGACTAGCGGGTTCAGATACGCAGTATTTT; CDR3 protein: CASSRGLAGSDTQYF
clone size: .; V gene: TRBV5-1; D gene: TRBD1; J gene: TRBJ2-7; CDR3 DNA: TGCGCCAGCAGCTCGAACACAGGGGGCATCGGCTACGAGCAGTACTTC; CDR3 protein: CASSSNTGGIGYEQYF
clone size: few; V gene: TRBV11-2; D gene: .; J gene: TRBJ1-2; CDR3 DNA: TGTGCCAGCAGCTCCCCCCGGGACAACCCCTATGGCTACACCTTC; CDR3 protein: CASSSPRDNPYGYTF
clone size: .; V gene: TRBV24-1; D gene: .; J gene: TRBJ2-6; CDR3 DNA: TGTGCCACCAGCGGACGAGGGTCTGGGGCCAACGTCCTGACTTTC; CDR3 protein: CATSGRGSGANVLTF
clone size: .; V gene: TRBV11-2; D gene: TRBD1; J gene: TRBJ2-1; CDR3 DNA: TGTGCCAGCAGCCTCGGGCCGGGACAGTACAATGAGCAGTTCTTC; CDR3 protein: CASSLGPGQYNEQFF
clone size: .; V gene: TRBV6-5; D gene: .; J gene: TRBJ1-3; CDR3 DNA: TGTGCCAGCAAACTGACAGGCTCTGGAAACACCATATATTTT; CDR3 protein: CASKLTGSGNTIYF
clone size: .; V gene: TRBV24-1; D gene: .; J gene: TRBJ1-1; CDR3 DNA: TGTGCCACCAGTGATACAGGGAAGAACACTGAAGCTTTCTTT; CDR3 protein: CATSDTGKNTEAFF
clone size: .; V gene: TRBV7-9; D gene: TRBD2; J gene: TRBJ2-1; CDR3 DNA: TGTGCCAGCAGCTTTTCTGGGACTAGTCATGAGCAGTTCTTC; CDR3 protein: CASSFSGTSHEQFF
clone size: .; V gene: TRBV19; D gene: .; J gene: TRBJ1-4; CDR3 DNA: TGTGCCAGTAGTATTGGCGCAGGCACCGGTGAAAAACTGTTTTTT; CDR3 protein: CASSIGAGTGEKLFF
clone size: .; V gene: TRBV28; D gene: TRBD1; J gene: TRBJ1-6; CDR3 DNA: TGTGCCAGCACCCCTCCCTCGGGACAGCAAAATTCACCCCTCCACTTT; CDR3 protein: CASTPPSGQQNSPLHF
clone size: .; V gene: TRBV10-3; D gene: TRBD1; J gene: TRBJ1-6; CDR3 DNA: TGTGCCATCAGCGCCATGGGAACAGGGGATTCACCCCTCCACTTT; CDR3 protein: CAISAMGTGDSPLHF
clone size: .; V gene: TRBV4-2; D gene: TRBD2; J gene: TRBJ2-7; CDR3 DNA: TGTGCCAGCAGCCCCAATCCCGGGACTAGCGGGATGCAGTACTTC; CDR3 protein: CASSPNPGTSGMQYF
clone size: .; V gene: TRBV6-5; D gene: TRBD1; J gene: TRBJ2-7; CDR3 DNA: TGTGCCAGCAGTTACTCAATACCGGGACAGGGCTACGAGCAGTACTTC; CDR3 protein: CASSYSIPGQGYEQYF
clone size: .; V gene: TRBV4-2; D gene: .; J gene: TRBJ1-2; CDR3 DNA: TGTGCCAGCAGCCAAGATCGGGCATCAGGGGAGAACTATGGCTACACCTTC; CDR3 protein: CASSQDRASGENYGYTF
clone size: .; V gene: TRBV19; D gene: TRBD1; J gene: TRBJ1-4; CDR3 DNA: TGTGCCAGTAGTGCTGGGGACAGGGGATATGAAAAACTGTTTTTT; CDR3 protein: CASSAGDRGYEKLFF
clone size: .; V gene: TRBV6-1; D gene: TRBD1; J gene: TRBJ2-5; CDR3 DNA: TGTGCCAGCAGTGTAACAGGGACAGCGGTTAAAGAGACCCAGTACTTC; CDR3 protein: CASSVTGTAVKETQYF
clone size: once; V gene: TRBV5-4; D gene: .; J gene: TRBJ2-5; CDR3 DNA: TGTGCCAGCAGCTTGGACAGGTGGGAGACCCAGTACTTC; CDR3 protein: CASSLDRWETQYF
clone size: .; V gene: TRBV12-3/TRBV12-4; D gene: TRBD1; J gene: TRBJ2-2; CDR3 DNA: TGTGCCAGCGAAACAGGGGGCACGGAGCTGTTTTTT; CDR3 protein: CASETGGTELFF
clone size: .; V gene: TRBV3-1/TRBV3-2; D gene: .; J gene: TRBJ2-1; CDR3 DNA: TGTGCCAGCAGCCAAGGCCCCCCGGGCAATGAGCAGTTCTTC; CDR3 protein: CASSQGPPGNEQFF
clone size: .; V gene: TRBV6-5; D gene: .; J gene: TRBJ1-1; CDR3 DNA: TGTGCCAGCAGTTACGGCGGGGTGAACACTGAAGCTTTCTTT; CDR3 protein: CASSYGGVNTEAFF
clone size: .; V gene: TRBV5-1; D gene: .; J gene: TRBJ1-1; CDR3 DNA: TGCGCCAGCAGCCAGACGACAACCAACACTGAAGCTTTCTTT; CDR3 protein: CASSQTTTNTEAFF
clone size: few; V gene: TRBV5-1; D gene: TRBD2; J gene: TRBJ2-1; CDR3 DNA: TGCGCCAGCAGCTTTCGGGGGGCCTACAATGAGCAGTTCTTC; CDR3 protein: CASSFRGAYNEQFF
clone size: .; V gene: TRBV9; D gene: .; J gene: TRBJ2-4; CDR3 DNA: TGTGCCAGCAGCGTAGACTTCCAGGCTGGGGGGCAGTACTTC; CDR3 protein: CASSVDFQAGGQYF
clone size: .; V gene: TRBV18; D gene: TRBD1; J gene: TRBJ2-3; CDR3 DNA: TGTGCCAGCTCGCAGGACAGGGGGCGAAATACGCAGTATTTT; CDR3 protein: CASSQDRGRNTQYF
clone size: .; V gene: TRBV7-2; D gene: TRBD1; J gene: TRBJ1-6; CDR3 DNA: TGTGCCAGCAGCTATAGACAGGGGGTCAATTCACCCCTCCACTTT; CDR3 protein: CASSYRQGVNSPLHF
clone size: .; V gene: TRBV18; D gene: TRBD1; J gene: TRBJ2-5; CDR3 DNA: TGTGCCAGCTCACGACCATCCGGGACAGAGCTGGGGACCCAGTACTTC; CDR3 protein: CASSRPSGTELGTQYF
clone size: few; V gene: TRBV5-1; D gene: .; J gene: TRBJ1-2; CDR3 DNA: TGCGCCAGCAGCCTTACACGGGGAGATAGGGATGGCTACACCTTC; CDR3 protein: CASSLTRGDRDGYTF
clone size: .; V gene: TRBV5-6; D gene: TRBD2; J gene: TRBJ2-1; CDR3 DNA: TGTGCCAGCAGCTTGCTTAGCGGGAGAAATGAGCAGTTCTTC; CDR3 protein: CASSLLSGRNEQFF